This TCR beta chain is drawn from a study of blood T cell repertoires in COVID-19. Generated by immunoSEQ multiplex PCR, the TCRdb table keeps only in-frame clones and is missing some. The table includes approximately 100,000 clones, about 85% detected once. The CDR3 runs 14 residues. V dropped 0 bases and J dropped 4 bases, with 7 bases sitting between them. CDR1 and CDR2 from the germline V gene are SGHRS and YFSETQ. The receptor was derived from a woman at least 80 years old with acute or convalescent COVID-19. V gene TRBV5-1 combines with J gene TRBJ2-2; D ambiguous. Sequenced input: peripheral blood. CDR3 amino acids: CASSLAEATGELFF. The CDR3 nucleotides are TGCGCCAGCAGCTTGGCCGAGGCCACCGGGGAGCTGTTTTTT.